These 27 T cell receptor beta chains originate from one sample sequenced in a study of cytomegalovirus exposure and HLA in healthy donors. The PCR used 60 Vbeta and 13 Jbeta primers. Profiling relied on immunoSEQ multiplex PCR, and the TCRdb table lists in-frame clones only, not all of them. The table has about 120,000 clones, about three fifths seen once. Sequenced sample: PBMCs. The receptor source for this set is a woman between 40 and 55 years old in good health and CMV-seropositive.

Only one count was recorded for this clone. The V call is TRBV7-9, the J call TRBJ2-7, with D tentatively TRBD1 (7 bases). V dropped 8 bases and J dropped 6 bases, with 23 bases sitting between them. Germline V lookup: CDR1 SEHNR, CDR2 FQNEAQ (reference sequence). The CDR3 loop spans 15 amino acids. CDR3 region: CASGSTRGDPAEQYF. The CDR3 nucleotides are TGTGCCAGCGGCTCAACCAGGGGGGATCCAGCCGAGCAGTACTTC.

The CDR3 coding sequence is TGTGCCAGCAGTTCCCGGGGGGGAGGGTTGGATGGCTACACCTTC. The encoded protein is CASSSRGGGLDGYTF. V gene TRBV6-6 combines with J gene TRBJ1-2; weak D call: TRBD1 (5 bases). The germline V gene has CDR1 MNHNY and CDR2 SVGAGI (reference sequence). V was cut by 4 bases and J by 6 bases, with 18 bases left in between. This CDR3 is 15 amino acids long.

This clone was counted a few times. This rearrangement joins TRBV6-5 to TRBJ1-4; no reliable D call. The CDR3 spans 14 residues. Trimming pared 6 bases from V and 3 bases from J, leaving 11 bases between. Germline lookup yields CDR1 MNHEY and CDR2 SVGAGI. Here the CDR3 reads CASRVSSANEKLFF. The CDR3 region has the DNA TGTGCCAGCAGAGTGTCCTCGGCTAATGAAAAACTGTTTTTT.

This chain links TRBV9 with TRBJ2-1; tentatively, D is TRBD1 (6 bases). Trimming removed 3 bases from V and 5 bases from J, with 21 bases in between. The CDR3 has 17 amino acids. Germline-derived CDR1 and CDR2 are SGDLS and YYNGEE. The CDR3 nucleotides read TGTGCCAGCAGCGGACTGTACGGGACACTTAACCACAATGAGCAGTTCTTC. Translation gives CASSGLYGTLNHNEQFF.

This clone was detected only a few times. The chain couples TRBV11-2 to TRBJ2-2; no reliable D call. The ends were cut back, 5 bases at V and 2 bases at J, with 12 bases in the middle. Germline values: CDR1 SGHAT, CDR2 FQNNGV. CDR3 size: 15 residues. CDR3 amino acids: CASSLRRSNTGELFF. CDR3 in DNA: TGTGCCAGCAGCCTCCGACGGAGTAACACCGGGGAGCTGTTTTTT.

The V gene is TRBV2, the J gene TRBJ1-2; 7 bases are shared with TRBD1. Trimming took 9 bases from V and 8 from J; bases not matched to a gene: 12. The CDR3 covers 13 residues. The germline V gene has CDR1 SNHLY and CDR2 FYNNEI. The CDR3 sequence is CARQGQPRDGYTF. The CDR3 coding sequence is TGTGCCAGGCAGGGACAGCCCCGGGACGGCTACACCTTC.

This chain joins TRBV5-5 and TRBJ2-7; the match to TRBD1 covers 9 bases. The CDR3 is 16 residues long. Germline lookup yields CDR1 SGHKS and CDR2 YYEKEE (reference sequence). V lost 3 bases to trimming and J lost 6 bases; unmatched junction nucleotides: 13. In DNA, the CDR3 is TGTGCCAGCAGCTCTATACCCGGGACAGGGAGCCGCGAGCAGTACTTC. Amino acid sequence: CASSSIPGTGSREQYF.

The chain links TRBV12-5 to TRBJ1-3; D not certain. CDR1 LGHNT and CDR2 FRNRAP come from the germline V gene. The CDR3 length is 12 residues. V dropped 2 bases and J dropped 7 bases, with 6 bases sitting between them. The CDR3 nucleotides read TGTGCTAGTGGTTTGCTCGGGAACACCATATATTTT. Translated: CASGLLGNTIYF. The full variable domain, with the rest looked up from reference TRBV12-5 and TRBJ1-3, is DARVTQTPRHKVTEMGQEVTMRCQPILGHNTVFWYRQTMMQGLELLAYFRNRAPLDDSGMPKDRFSAEMPDATLATLKIQPSEPRDSAVYFCASGLLGNTIYFGEGSWLTVV.

The chain employs TRBV27 and TRBJ2-1; no firm D call. Germline loops: CDR1 MNHEY, CDR2 SMNVEV (reference sequence). This CDR3 has 14 amino acids. V gave up 6 bases and J gave up 8 bases, with 17 bases separating them. Here the CDR3 reads CASSLTPETDEQFF. CDR3 coding DNA: TGTGCCAGCAGCCTCACCCCCGAAACGGATGAGCAGTTCTTC.

The chain links TRBV25-1 to TRBJ1-2; TRBD1 matches at 8 bases. The CDR3 consists of 14 residues. The germline gives CDR1 MGHDK, CDR2 SYGVNS. After removal of 7 bases from V and 2 bases from J, the junction contained 6 bases not matched to a gene. The CDR3 region is CASTPQGANYGYTF. CDR3 sequence (DNA): TGTGCCAGCACTCCCCAGGGGGCAAACTATGGCTACACCTTC.

J is TRBJ1-5 and V is TRBV30, with 8 bases aligning to TRBD1. Trimming took 1 base from V and 6 from J; bases not matched to a gene: 5. This CDR3 comprises 14 residues. Per germline, CDR1 GTSNPN and CDR2 SVGIG (reference sequence). The CDR3 sequence: CAWSETGVAQPQHF. DNA for the CDR3: TGTGCCTGGAGTGAGACAGGGGTGGCTCAGCCCCAGCATTTT.

The chain couples TRBV5-1 to TRBJ1-6; TRBD1 matches 7 bases. The CDR3 is 16 amino acids. The junction had 6 bases not matched to a gene; V was cut back by 0 bases and J by 6 bases. Germline V gene lookup returns CDR1 SGHRS and CDR2 YFSETQ. The CDR3 DNA follows: TGCGCCAGCAGCTTGGATGGCAGGGGGGTTAATTCACCCCTCCACTTT. This encodes CASSLDGRGVNSPLHF.

The rearrangement joins TRBV5-1 to TRBJ2-3, with 9 nucleotides matching TRBD1. Trimming at V came to 4 bases and at J to 2 bases, leaving 11 bases not matched to a gene. The CDR3 runs 17 residues. The germline gives CDR1 SGHRS, CDR2 YFSETQ. The CDR3 loop reads CASSPYGGTGSTDTQYF. CDR3 bases: TGCGCCAGCAGCCCCTATGGCGGGACAGGGTCCACAGATACGCAGTATTTT.

The chain couples TRBV6-1 to TRBJ2-3; TRBD2 aligns across 11 bases. The trim removed 4 bases at V and 4 bases at J, leaving 7 bases unmatched. This CDR3 has 16 residues. Germline V gene lookup returns CDR1 MNHNS and CDR2 SASEGT. CDR3 bases: TGTGCCAGCAGTGGGACTAGCGGGTTACTTGCAGATACGCAGTATTTT. The encoded protein is CASSGTSGLLADTQYF.

The chain combines TRBV5-4 with TRBJ2-7; 14 nucleotides line up with TRBD2. This CDR3 has 16 amino acids. J gave up 1 base and V 4 bases, and 4 bases lay outside the gene matches. CDR1 and CDR2 from the germline V gene are SGHNT and YYREEE (reference sequence). CDR3 nucleotides: TGTGCCAGCAGCCCCGGACTAGCGGGGGGTTCCTACGAGCAGTACTTC. Translating gives CASSPGLAGGSYEQYF.

V gene TRBV11-3 combines with J gene TRBJ2-3, with 9 bases identical to TRBD2. The germline V gene encodes CDR1 SGHNT and CDR2 YENEEA. V trimming: 7 bases; J trimming: 5 bases; junction bases outside the gene matches: 10. This CDR3 has 15 residues. This chain's CDR3 is CASTPSGDRGDTQYF. The DNA for the CDR3 is TGTGCCAGCACCCCTAGCGGGGACCGGGGAGATACGCAGTATTTT. Full variable domain (missing parts from reference TRBV11-3 and TRBJ2-3): EAGVVQSPRYKIIEKKQPVAFWCNPISGHNTLYWYLQNLGQGPELLIRYENEEAVDDSQLPKDRFSAERLKGVDSTLKIQPAELGDSAVYLCASTPSGDRGDTQYFGPGTRLTVL.

This chain uses TRBV18 with TRBJ1-1; tentative D call: TRBD1 (6 bases). With 4 bases removed from V and 5 bases from J, the gap between germline ends came to 14 bases. Germline CDR1 KGHSH, CDR2 LQKENI. This CDR3 is 14 amino acids long. CDR3 nucleotides: TGTGCCAGCTCACGGGCGGGGGCGACGACTGAAGCTTTCTTT. This translates into CASSRAGATTEAFF.

Here the CDR3 DNA reads TGTGCCAGTAGGGTACAGGGAAACAATGAGCAGTTCTTC. This translates into CASRVQGNNEQFF. This sequence joins TRBV19 and TRBJ2-1; tentative D call: TRBD1 (6 bases). The CDR3 runs to 13 residues. Germline V gene sequence: CDR1 LNHDA, CDR2 SQIVND (reference sequence). V was clipped by 6 bases and J by 5 bases, with 11 bases between them.

The rearrangement uses TRBV6-5 and TRBJ1-1; a weak D match, TRBD1 (5 bases). The V end lost 5 bases, the J end lost 0 bases, and 13 bases lay between the germline ends. The germline V gene encodes CDR1 MNHEY and CDR2 SVGAGI. This CDR3 has 15 residues. DNA of the CDR3: TGTGCCAGCAGTCCCCTCGACAGCCTGAACACTGAAGCTTTCTTT. Translated, it gives CASSPLDSLNTEAFF.

The chain employs TRBV5-1 and TRBJ2-3; TRBD1 aligns across 7 bases. The CDR3 totals 14 residues. Unmatched junction bases numbered 3, after V lost 3 bases and J lost 2 bases. Per the germline V gene, CDR1 is SGHRS and CDR2 is YFSETQ. CDR3 residues: CASSSGQHTDTQYF. CDR3 coding DNA: TGCGCCAGCAGCTCGGGACAGCACACAGATACGCAGTATTTT.

The gene calls are TRBV14 and TRBJ1-1; D uncertain. CDR3 size: 14 residues. Germline-derived CDR1 and CDR2 are SGHDN and FVKESK. Deletions cut 1 base from V and 4 bases from J, with 10 bases between. This CDR3 reads CASSQAAQITEAFF. CDR3 DNA sequence: TGTGCCAGCAGCCAAGCGGCACAGATCACTGAAGCTTTCTTT.

V and J are TRBV28 and TRBJ1-2; D not certain. The CDR3 extends over 14 amino acids. V was clipped by 4 bases and J by 4 bases, with 13 bases between them. The germline V gene encodes CDR1 MDHEN and CDR2 SYDVKM. The CDR3 sequence: CASSSHKPGYGYTF. DNA for the CDR3: TGTGCCAGCAGTTCCCACAAACCGGGCTATGGCTACACCTTC.

The V call is TRBV11-3, the J call TRBJ1-2, with a tentative D call TRBD1 (5 bases). Deletions cut 6 bases from V and 3 bases from J, with 17 bases between. CDR1 is SGHNT, CDR2 YENEEA, per germline. The CDR3 sequence is 15 residues long. CDR3 bases: TGTGCCAGCAGTTTAATGGGCGGAGGGGACTATGGCTACACCTTC. Amino acids: CASSLMGGGDYGYTF.

V and J are TRBV5-6 and TRBJ2-7, with 8 bases fitting TRBD2. The CDR3 is 18 residues long. The V gene's germline CDR1 is SGHDT and CDR2 YYEEEE. Trimming removed 0 bases from V and 2 bases from J; junction bases left unmatched: 13. The CDR3 DNA follows: TGTGCCAGCAGCTTGGTCGCGGGGGGCCCCGCGAGAACCTACGAGCAGTACTTC. Encoded protein: CASSLVAGGPARTYEQYF. Supplemented by reference TRBV5-6 and TRBJ2-7, the full variable domain reads DAGVTQSPTHLIKTRGQQVTLRCSPKSGHDTVSWYQQALGQGPQFIFQYYEEEERQRGNFPDRFSGHQFPNYSSELNVNALLLGDSALYLCASSLVAGGPARTYEQYFGPGTRLTVT.

The chain recombines TRBV19 with TRBJ2-7; 11 bases align to TRBD2. After removal of 6 bases from V and 1 base from J, the junction contained 5 bases not matched to a gene. Germline CDR1 reads LNHDA; CDR2 reads SQIVND (reference sequence). There are 15 residues in the CDR3. The CDR3 nucleotides are TGTGCCAGTAGCCGGGGGACTAGCGGATCCTACGAGCAGTACTTC. Its translation is CASSRGTSGSYEQYF.

The chain uses TRBV28 and TRBJ1-3, with 7 nucleotides matching TRBD1. This CDR3 has 12 amino acids. The V gene's germline CDR1 is MDHEN and CDR2 SYDVKM. Trimming took 8 bases from V and 4 from J; bases not matched to a gene: 2. Here the CDR3 DNA reads TGTGCCAGCCAGGGACAGGGAAACACCATATATTTT. As protein: CASQGQGNTIYF. The variable domain in full, completed from reference TRBV28 and TRBJ1-3, reads DVKVTQSSRYLVKRTGEKVFLECVQDMDHENMFWYRQDPGLGLRLIYFSYDVKMKEKGDIPEGYSVSREKKERFSLILESASTNQTSMYLCASQGQGNTIYFGEGSWLTVV.

The chain couples TRBV6-5 to TRBJ2-5; the match to TRBD2 covers 8 bases. The CDR3 sequence is 15 residues long. The junction had 9 bases not matched to a gene; V was cut back by 4 bases and J by 5 bases. Germline V gene lookup returns CDR1 MNHEY and CDR2 SVGAGI. CDR3 bases: TGTGCCAGCAGTTGGTTAACGGGGGGGCAGGAGACCCAGTACTTC. Amino acid sequence: CASSWLTGGQETQYF.